These T cell receptor beta chains were read from a single sample in a study of cytomegalovirus exposure and HLA in healthy donors. Here immunoSEQ multiplex PCR was the method, and the copy in TCRdb shows in-frame clones only, minus some. Here the sample spans around 110,000 clones, 70% to 75% being singletons. The sequenced sample consisted of PBMCs. The receptor source for this set is a female donor in good health and CMV-seronegative. The CDR3 runs from the conserved cysteine through the conserved F or W. The order of the fields is D gene, clone size, J gene, V gene, CDR3 protein, CDR3 DNA. The D gene is left open where the match is weak. A clone size is listed for some rows: how often the clone was seen (once, few, many), or a class if it is expanded.

d_call: TRBD1
clone_size: NA
j_call: TRBJ1-5
v_call: TRBV28
cdr3_aa: CASISSGGPQHF
cdr3_nt: TGTGCCAGCATCTCATCAGGGGGGCCCCAGCATTTT

d_call: TRBD1
clone_size: few
j_call: TRBJ2-5
v_call: TRBV19
cdr3_aa: CASSGTGQETQYF
cdr3_nt: TGTGCCAGTAGCGGGACAGGGCAAGAGACCCAGTACTTC

d_call: TRBD2
clone_size: NA
j_call: TRBJ2-1
v_call: TRBV2
cdr3_aa: CASSSGTTAGGYNEQFF
cdr3_nt: TGTGCCAGCAGCTCCGGGACTACCGCTGGAGGATACAATGAGCAGTTCTTC

d_call: NA
clone_size: NA
j_call: TRBJ1-1
v_call: TRBV2
cdr3_aa: CASSVTKEQLRNTEAFF
cdr3_nt: TGTGCCAGCAGCGTTACGAAGGAGCAGCTGAGAAACACTGAAGCTTTCTTT

d_call: TRBD2
clone_size: NA
j_call: TRBJ2-5
v_call: TRBV5-1
cdr3_aa: CASSAGRETSGTQETQYF
cdr3_nt: TGCGCCAGCAGCGCTGGCAGGGAGACTAGCGGGACCCAAGAGACCCAGTACTTC

d_call: TRBD2
clone_size: NA
j_call: TRBJ2-3
v_call: TRBV6-1
cdr3_aa: CASSESGRFTDTQYF
cdr3_nt: TGTGCCAGCAGTGAAAGCGGGAGGTTCACAGATACGCAGTATTTT

d_call: NA
clone_size: NA
j_call: TRBJ1-5
v_call: TRBV19
cdr3_aa: CASNNQAGNQPQHF
cdr3_nt: TGTGCCAGTAACAATCAAGCCGGGAATCAGCCCCAGCATTTT

d_call: TRBD2
clone_size: NA
j_call: TRBJ2-2
v_call: TRBV4-3
cdr3_aa: CASSRTLHSAGGPTGELFF
cdr3_nt: TGCGCCAGCAGTCGGACTCTCCATTCAGCGGGAGGGCCCACCGGGGAGCTGTTTTTT

d_call: NA
clone_size: NA
j_call: TRBJ2-1
v_call: TRBV18
cdr3_aa: CASSPATGPSYNEQFF
cdr3_nt: TGTGCCAGCTCACCAGCGACAGGCCCCTCCTACAATGAGCAGTTCTTC

d_call: TRBD2
clone_size: NA
j_call: TRBJ2-7
v_call: TRBV30
cdr3_aa: CAWSRLAGGLYEQYF
cdr3_nt: TGTGCCTGGAGTAGGCTAGCGGGAGGTCTCTACGAGCAGTACTTC

d_call: NA
clone_size: NA
j_call: TRBJ2-7
v_call: TRBV6-1
cdr3_aa: CASGLAYEQYF
cdr3_nt: TGTGCCAGCGGACTGGCCTACGAGCAGTACTTC

d_call: TRBD2
clone_size: NA
j_call: TRBJ2-7
v_call: TRBV10-1
cdr3_aa: CASSSGAAPSEQYF
cdr3_nt: TGCGCCAGCAGTAGCGGGGCCGCTCCCTCCGAGCAGTACTTC

d_call: TRBD2
clone_size: NA
j_call: TRBJ2-1
v_call: TRBV4-2
cdr3_aa: CASSRTFLAGTAYNEQFF
cdr3_nt: TGTGCCAGCAGCCGGACCTTCTTAGCGGGAACGGCGTACAATGAGCAGTTCTTC

d_call: NA
clone_size: NA
j_call: TRBJ2-3
v_call: TRBV6-5
cdr3_aa: CASSYTGVITDTQYF
cdr3_nt: TGTGCCAGCAGTTACACGGGGGTGATCACAGATACGCAGTATTTT

d_call: TRBD2
clone_size: NA
j_call: TRBJ2-1
v_call: TRBV11-3
cdr3_aa: CASSLVLAGFNEQFF
cdr3_nt: TGTGCCAGCAGCTTAGTACTAGCGGGCTTTAATGAGCAGTTCTTC

d_call: TRBD1
clone_size: NA
j_call: TRBJ1-1
v_call: TRBV2
cdr3_aa: CASRPITGGGITEAFF
cdr3_nt: TGTGCCAGCCGACCTATAACAGGGGGAGGAATCACTGAAGCTTTCTTT

d_call: NA
clone_size: NA
j_call: TRBJ1-1
v_call: TRBV29-1
cdr3_aa: CSAGGANTEAFF
cdr3_nt: TGCAGCGCTGGGGGGGCCAACACTGAAGCTTTCTTT

d_call: TRBD2
clone_size: NA
j_call: TRBJ2-2
v_call: TRBV19
cdr3_aa: CASSRGGTTGELFF
cdr3_nt: TGTGCCAGTAGTAGGGGGGGTACCACCGGGGAGCTGTTTTTT

d_call: TRBD2
clone_size: few
j_call: TRBJ2-2
v_call: TRBV7-3
cdr3_aa: CASSPSGRGFSGELFF
cdr3_nt: TGTGCCAGCAGTCCTAGCGGGAGGGGCTTCTCCGGGGAGCTGTTTTTT

d_call: NA
clone_size: few
j_call: TRBJ2-3
v_call: TRBV29-1
cdr3_aa: CSVAGGTEDTQYF
cdr3_nt: TGCAGCGTTGCCGGGGGAACCGAGGATACGCAGTATTTT

d_call: NA
clone_size: NA
j_call: TRBJ2-7
v_call: TRBV6-1
cdr3_aa: CASSEEDYYEQYF
cdr3_nt: TGTGCCAGCAGTGAAGAGGACTATTACGAGCAGTACTTC

d_call: TRBD1
clone_size: NA
j_call: TRBJ1-1
v_call: TRBV2
cdr3_aa: CASSRDSYTEAFF
cdr3_nt: TGTGCCAGCAGCCGGGACAGTTACACTGAAGCTTTCTTT

d_call: NA
clone_size: NA
j_call: TRBJ1-4
v_call: TRBV6-5
cdr3_aa: CASSFQLEGGKLFF
cdr3_nt: TGTGCCAGCAGTTTTCAATTGGAGGGCGGAAAACTGTTTTTT

d_call: TRBD1
clone_size: NA
j_call: TRBJ2-7
v_call: TRBV7-9
cdr3_aa: CASGPRDRFYEQYF
cdr3_nt: TGTGCCAGCGGACCTCGGGACAGATTCTACGAGCAGTACTTC

d_call: NA
clone_size: NA
j_call: TRBJ2-2
v_call: TRBV10-1
cdr3_aa: CASSELQGEAGELFF
cdr3_nt: TGCGCCAGCAGTGAGTTACAGGGAGAGGCCGGGGAGCTGTTTTTT

d_call: NA
clone_size: NA
j_call: TRBJ1-1
v_call: TRBV28
cdr3_aa: CASSSDPTYTEAFF
cdr3_nt: TGTGCCAGCAGTTCCGATCCGACATACACTGAAGCTTTCTTT

d_call: TRBD1
clone_size: NA
j_call: TRBJ1-5
v_call: TRBV5-5
cdr3_aa: CASSEPGTGELVRSNQPQHF
cdr3_nt: TGTGCCAGCAGCGAACCCGGGACAGGGGAATTGGTTAGGAGCAATCAGCCCCAGCATTTT

d_call: TRBD2
clone_size: NA
j_call: TRBJ2-2
v_call: TRBV7-2
cdr3_aa: CASSLGAGGGTGELFF
cdr3_nt: TGTGCCAGCAGCTTAGGGGCGGGAGGGGGAACCGGGGAGCTGTTTTTT

d_call: NA
clone_size: NA
j_call: TRBJ1-4
v_call: TRBV6-5
cdr3_aa: CASTPSGGTNEKLFF
cdr3_nt: TGTGCCAGCACCCCCTCGGGGGGTACTAATGAAAAACTGTTTTTT